This T cell receptor beta chain appears in the sequencing data of a study of cytomegalovirus exposure and HLA in healthy donors. Whole-study context: An early data release held 79 million or so unique TCRs from HLA-typed donors. Study outcomes and limitations: Later on, an analysis found that several of the most significant clusters appeared to be linked to common viral pathogens, which included parvovirus B19. In vitro, a few CMV-associated chains proved specific for CMV antigens.

Concerning this clone itself: Its antigen is unknown.

The CDR3 loop spans 13 amino acids. V shed 2 bases and J shed 7 bases, with 11 bases lying between them. From germline, CDR1 is SGHTA and CDR2 FQGTGA. Vbeta (60) and Jbeta (13) primers were used in the PCR. Profiling relied on immunoSEQ multiplex PCR, and the TCRdb table lists in-frame clones only, not all of them. Among 150,000 to 200,000 clones listed, about 85% were seen once. The source is a man aged 50 to 60 in good health and CMV-seropositive. The material sequenced was PBMCs. The chain carries TRBV7-3 and TRBJ1-2; D is uncertain. The CDR3 bases are TGTGCCAGCAGCTTAGTGGCCCATGCTGGCTACACCTTC. The encoded protein is CASSLVAHAGYTF.